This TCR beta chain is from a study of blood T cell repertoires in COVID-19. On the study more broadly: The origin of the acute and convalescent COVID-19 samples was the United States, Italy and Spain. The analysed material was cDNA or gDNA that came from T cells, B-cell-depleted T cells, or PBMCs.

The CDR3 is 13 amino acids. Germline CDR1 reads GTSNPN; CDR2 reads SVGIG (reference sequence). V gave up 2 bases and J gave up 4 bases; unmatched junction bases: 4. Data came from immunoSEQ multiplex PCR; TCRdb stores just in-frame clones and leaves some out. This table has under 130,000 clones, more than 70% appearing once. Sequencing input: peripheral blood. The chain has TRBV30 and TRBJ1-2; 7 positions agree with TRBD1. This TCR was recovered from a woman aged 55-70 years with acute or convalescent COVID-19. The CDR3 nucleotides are TGTGCCTGGAGTCGACAGGGAGGCTATGGCTACACCTTC. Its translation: CAWSRQGGYGYTF.